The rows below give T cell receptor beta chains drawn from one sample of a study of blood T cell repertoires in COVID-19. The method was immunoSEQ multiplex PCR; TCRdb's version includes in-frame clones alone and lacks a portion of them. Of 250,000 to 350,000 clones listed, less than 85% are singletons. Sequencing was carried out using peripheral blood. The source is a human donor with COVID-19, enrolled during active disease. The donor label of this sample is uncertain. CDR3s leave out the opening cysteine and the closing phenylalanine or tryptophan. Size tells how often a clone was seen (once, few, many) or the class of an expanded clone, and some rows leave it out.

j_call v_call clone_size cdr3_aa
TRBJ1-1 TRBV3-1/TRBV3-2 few ASSRLWGGDTEAF
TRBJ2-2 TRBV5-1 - ASSRMGQLHTGELF
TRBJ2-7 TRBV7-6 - ASSLNFQGAREQY
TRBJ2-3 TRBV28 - ASSWAADTQY
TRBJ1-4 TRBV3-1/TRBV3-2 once ASSQATGIGEKLF
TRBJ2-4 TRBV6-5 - ASSWTGLRNIQY
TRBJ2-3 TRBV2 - ASGSKRRTTDTQY
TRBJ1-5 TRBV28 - ASRQTGGNQPQH
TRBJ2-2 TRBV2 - ASSGGTIGTGELF
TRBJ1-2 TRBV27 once ASSSTPRDIRGYT
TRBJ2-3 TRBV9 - ASSPTSGRTGDTQY
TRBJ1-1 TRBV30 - AWKGDNTLDTEAF
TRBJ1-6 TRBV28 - ASRTGENSPLH
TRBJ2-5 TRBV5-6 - ASSSWGTSGSGTQY
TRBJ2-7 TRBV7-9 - ASSRSLAGTVYEQY
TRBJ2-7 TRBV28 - ASSAPIYEQY
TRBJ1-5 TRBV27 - ASSFRGIGFLGSNQPQH
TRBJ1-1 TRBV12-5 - ASGLGQGLLEAF
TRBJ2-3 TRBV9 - ASSPPREPDTQY
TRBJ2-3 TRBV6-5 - ASSRPTARGDTQY
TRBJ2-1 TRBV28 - ASSFPPSGRNNEQF
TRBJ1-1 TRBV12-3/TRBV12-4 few ASSLWGHTEAF
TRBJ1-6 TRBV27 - ASSLVRNTNSPLH
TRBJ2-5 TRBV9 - ASSPRAGGETQY
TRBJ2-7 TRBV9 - ASSSRDSTSYEQY
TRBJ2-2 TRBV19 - ASSITGGRNTGELF
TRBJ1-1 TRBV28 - ASSLGTYFSNTEAF
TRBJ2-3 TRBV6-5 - ASKRAPVDTQY
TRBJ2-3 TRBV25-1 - ATRGQNTDTQY
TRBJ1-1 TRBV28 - ASRGQGHMNTEAF
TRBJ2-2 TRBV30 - AWISGLPTGELF
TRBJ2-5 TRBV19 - ASLGTSGSQETQY
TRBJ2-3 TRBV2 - ASSLDRGRDTQY
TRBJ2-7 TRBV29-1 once SVAGLAGAYEQY
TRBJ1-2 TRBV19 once ASSSTGQGYGYT
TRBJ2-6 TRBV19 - ASSQFGSGANVLT
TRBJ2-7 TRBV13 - ASSLVRTYEQY
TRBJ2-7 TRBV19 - ASSRQGLGYSPS
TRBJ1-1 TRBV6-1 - ASSEGGTIPLNTEAF
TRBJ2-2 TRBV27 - ASTRGDRDAGELF
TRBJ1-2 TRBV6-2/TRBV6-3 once ASSSFDGVNPGYT
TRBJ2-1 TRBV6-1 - ASSEAGLSNTRSYNEQF
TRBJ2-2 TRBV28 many ASSPPTRELF
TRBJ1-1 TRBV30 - AWSPRGVERAF
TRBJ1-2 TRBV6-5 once ASSPTGGRSYGYT
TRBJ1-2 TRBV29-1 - SVEDRTLANYGYT
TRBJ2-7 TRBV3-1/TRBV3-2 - ASSQGRTASYEQY
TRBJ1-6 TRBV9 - ASSVTGGDSPLH
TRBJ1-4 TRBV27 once ASSTSYATNEKLF
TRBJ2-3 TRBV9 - ASSHGQGSVLPATDTQY
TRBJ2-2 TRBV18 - ASSPDSNTGELF
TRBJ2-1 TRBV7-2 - ASSYRASGTYNEQF
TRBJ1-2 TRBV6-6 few ASSPRDRGMDDYGYT